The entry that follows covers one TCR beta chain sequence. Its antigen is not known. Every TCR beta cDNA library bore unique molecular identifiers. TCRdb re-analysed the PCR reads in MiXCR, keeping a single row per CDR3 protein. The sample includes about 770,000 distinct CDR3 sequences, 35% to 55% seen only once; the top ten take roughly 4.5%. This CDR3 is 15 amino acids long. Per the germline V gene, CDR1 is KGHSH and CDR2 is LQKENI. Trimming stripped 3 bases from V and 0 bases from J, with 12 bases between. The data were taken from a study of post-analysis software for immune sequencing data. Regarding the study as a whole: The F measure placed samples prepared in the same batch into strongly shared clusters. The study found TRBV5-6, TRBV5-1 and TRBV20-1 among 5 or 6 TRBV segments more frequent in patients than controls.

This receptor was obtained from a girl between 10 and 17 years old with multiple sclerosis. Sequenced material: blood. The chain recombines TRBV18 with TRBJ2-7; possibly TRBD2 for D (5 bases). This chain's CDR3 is CASSPLDGGSYEQYF. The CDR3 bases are TGTGCCAGCTCACCGTTGGACGGAGGCTCCTACGAGCAGTACTTC.